This T cell receptor (beta chain) was obtained from a study of blood T cell repertoires in COVID-19. Overall study context: The origin of the acute and convalescent COVID-19 samples was the United States, Italy and Spain. Sources were T cells, B-cell-depleted T cells, or PBMCs; the material itself was cDNA or gDNA.

The CDR3 has 14 residues. The V gene's germline CDR1 is MDHEN and CDR2 SYDVKM. Losses at the gene ends were 4 bases for V and 5 bases for J; bases not matched to a gene: 6. Authors' analysis steps: Reference gene primer amplification in the assay estimated nucleated cell counts. The data were produced by immunoSEQ multiplex PCR, yet TCRdb's version contains in-frame clones alone and is incomplete. V and J calls and clone size are given by that table; D and trimming were obtained from the DNA. The repertoire holds about 140,000 clones, with around 81% as singletons. The chain joins TRBV28 to TRBJ2-7, with 9 bases lining up with TRBD1. The sample comprised peripheral blood. This receptor was taken from a human donor in a cohort sampled during active COVID-19. For the CDR3, the DNA is TGTGCCAGCAGTTCGGGGACAGGGCACAACGAGCAGTACTTC. Amino acids: CASSSGTGHNEQYF.